Listed below are T cell receptor beta chains from one sample, sequenced in a study of T cells in Graves' hyperthyroidism and ophthalmopathy. TCRdb ran MiXCR on the multiplex PCR reads and lists one entry per CDR3 protein. This sample carries around 520,000 distinct CDR3 sequences, approximately 25% of them seen once, and the ten largest clones take 11%. Sequenced: blood. Receptor source: a woman younger than 45 with Graves' ophthalmopathy. Each CDR3 is given with its conserved first and last residue. The D gene is left open where the match is weak. Only some rows state a clone size, as once, few, many or a class for expanded clones.

j_call: TRBJ1-1; d_call: NA; v_call: TRBV6-1; clone_size: NA; cdr3_aa: CASRFRGLTEAFF; cdr3_nt: TGTGCCAGCAGATTCAGGGGCCTGACTGAAGCTTTCTTT
j_call: TRBJ2-5; d_call: NA; v_call: TRBV5-1; clone_size: many; cdr3_aa: CASSEAGNQETQYF; cdr3_nt: TGCGCCAGCAGCGAGGCCGGGAACCAAGAGACCCAGTACTTC
j_call: TRBJ1-3; d_call: NA; v_call: TRBV4-3; clone_size: many; cdr3_aa: CASSQDLFSSGNTIYF; cdr3_nt: TGCGCCAGCAGCCAAGACCTATTCAGCTCTGGAAACACCATATATTTT
j_call: TRBJ2-5; d_call: NA; v_call: TRBV19; clone_size: many; cdr3_aa: CASSPLGQETQYF; cdr3_nt: TGTGCCAGTAGTCCCTTGGGCCAAGAGACCCAGTACTTC
j_call: TRBJ2-7; d_call: TRBD2; v_call: TRBV11-2; clone_size: NA; cdr3_aa: CASSATSGTYEQYF; cdr3_nt: TGTGCCAGCAGCGCAACTAGCGGCACCTACGAGCAGTACTTC
j_call: TRBJ1-5; d_call: NA; v_call: TRBV12-3/TRBV12-4; clone_size: many; cdr3_aa: CASSTTPGLGSNQPQHF; cdr3_nt: TGTGCCAGCAGCACTACTCCGGGACTCGGTAGCAATCAGCCCCAGCATTTT
j_call: TRBJ2-7; d_call: NA; v_call: TRBV6-5; clone_size: many; cdr3_aa: CASSYATGRPSYEQYF; cdr3_nt: TGTGCCAGCAGTTACGCTACTGGACGGCCGAGCTACGAGCAGTACTTC
j_call: TRBJ2-7; d_call: TRBD1; v_call: TRBV2; clone_size: NA; cdr3_aa: CASCEGQGHLEQYF; cdr3_nt: TGTGCCAGCTGTGAGGGACAGGGACATCTCGAGCAGTACTTC
j_call: TRBJ2-5; d_call: NA; v_call: TRBV5-1; clone_size: few; cdr3_aa: CASSRGFSGLAEAQYF; cdr3_nt: TGCGCCAGCAGCCGCGGGTTTTCAGGGCTGGCGGAGGCCCAGTACTTC
j_call: TRBJ2-7; d_call: NA; v_call: TRBV29-1; clone_size: many; cdr3_aa: CSVERAASTLGYEQYF; cdr3_nt: TGCAGCGTTGAAAGGGCCGCGTCTACTTTGGGGTACGAGCAGTACTTC
j_call: TRBJ1-2; d_call: TRBD1; v_call: TRBV29-1; clone_size: NA; cdr3_aa: CSVGGGGISGYTF; cdr3_nt: TGCAGCGTTGGAGGGGGCGGTATCAGTGGCTACACCTTC
j_call: TRBJ1-5; d_call: TRBD1; v_call: TRBV28; clone_size: NA; cdr3_aa: CASSPGTESIVGNQPQHF; cdr3_nt: TGTGCCAGCAGTCCCGGGACAGAGAGTATTGTTGGCAATCAGCCCCAGCATTTT
j_call: TRBJ2-6; d_call: NA; v_call: TRBV3-1; clone_size: NA; cdr3_aa: CASSQDQQGLYSGANVLTF; cdr3_nt: TGTGCCAGCAGCCAAGATCAGCAGGGATTATACTCTGGGGCCAACGTCCTGACTTTC
j_call: TRBJ1-1; d_call: NA; v_call: TRBV6-2/TRBV6-3; clone_size: many; cdr3_aa: CASSPIGDMNTEALF; cdr3_nt: TGTGCCAGCAGCCCCATTGGGGACATGAACACTGAAGCTCTCTTT
j_call: TRBJ1-1; d_call: NA; v_call: TRBV6-2/TRBV6-3; clone_size: many; cdr3_aa: CASSYGGANMNTEAFF; cdr3_nt: TGTGCCAGCAGTTACGGGGGGGCGAACATGAACACTGAAGCTTTCTTT
j_call: TRBJ2-5; d_call: NA; v_call: TRBV28; clone_size: many; cdr3_aa: CASSLVIARKTQYF; cdr3_nt: TGTGCCAGCAGTTTGGTGATAGCGCGGAAGACCCAGTACTTC
j_call: TRBJ1-6; d_call: TRBD1; v_call: TRBV6-1; clone_size: NA; cdr3_aa: CASSGTGSLYNSPLHF; cdr3_nt: TGTGCCAGCAGTGGGACAGGGTCCCTCTATAATTCACCCCTCCACTTT
j_call: TRBJ1-1; d_call: TRBD1; v_call: TRBV12-3/TRBV12-4; clone_size: NA; cdr3_aa: CASTPGTGDAFF; cdr3_nt: TGTGCCAGCACTCCCGGGACAGGGGATGCTTTCTTT
j_call: TRBJ2-7; d_call: NA; v_call: TRBV15; clone_size: few; cdr3_aa: CATSRVGYVSSYEQYF; cdr3_nt: TGTGCCACCAGCAGAGTGGGGTATGTCTCCTCCTACGAGCAGTACTTC
j_call: TRBJ2-2; d_call: TRBD2; v_call: TRBV11-1; clone_size: many; cdr3_aa: CASSLALAGGSNTGELFF; cdr3_nt: TGTGCCAGCAGCTTAGCCCTAGCGGGGGGCTCGAACACCGGGGAGCTGTTTTTT
j_call: TRBJ1-1; d_call: NA; v_call: TRBV28; clone_size: few; cdr3_aa: CASSSDSLNTEAFF; cdr3_nt: TGTGCCAGCAGTTCAGACAGCCTGAACACTGAAGCTTTCTTT
j_call: TRBJ2-7; d_call: TRBD1; v_call: TRBV12-3/TRBV12-4; clone_size: many; cdr3_aa: CASSPWTGAYEQYF; cdr3_nt: TGTGCCAGCAGTCCCTGGACAGGGGCCTACGAGCAGTACTTC
j_call: TRBJ1-3; d_call: NA; v_call: TRBV28; clone_size: NA; cdr3_aa: CASTPGWSTGNTIYF; cdr3_nt: TGTGCCAGCACCCCCGGGTGGTCAACTGGAAACACCATATATTTT